This entry is about one T cell receptor (beta chain). Antigen: not known. The data were obtained in a study of cytomegalovirus exposure and HLA in healthy donors. Study information: Unique TCRs from HLA-typed donors, roughly 87 million of them, were held in an early data release.

Researchers ran the PCR with 60 Vbeta and 13 Jbeta primers. Original processing notes: Tens of millions of unique TCR beta chains, 9 million to 14 million shared, were counted in a later analysis. The table came from immunoSEQ multiplex PCR; TCRdb's copy has only in-frame clones and leaves some out. V, J and clone size derive from that table, while D and trimming were established from the DNA sequence. This table holds approximately 150,000 clones, 80% to 85% found once. Study-level points and caveats: Later analysis identified around 15,000 TCR beta sequences associated with HLA alleles, using a false discovery rate threshold of 0.05. While the bulk of TCR sequences proved rare, some public TCRs turned up in many donors.

From germline, CDR1 is LNHDA and CDR2 SQIVND (reference sequence). The CDR3 extends over 15 amino acids. Trimming took 6 bases from V and 1 from J, leaving 15 bases between them. The V gene is TRBV19, the J gene TRBJ1-2; tentatively, D is TRBD1 (5 bases). Material: PBMCs. The source is a woman in her 30s in good health and CMV-seronegative. CDR3 nucleotides: TGTGCCAGTAGCTTAACCGTGGGGCTTAACTATGGCTACACCTTC. This sequence encodes CASSLTVGLNYGYTF. Based on the CDR3 plus reference TRBV19 and TRBJ1-2, the full variable domain is DGGITQSPKYLFRKEGQNVTLSCEQNLNHDAMYWYRQDPGQGLRLIYYSQIVNDFQKGDIAEGYSVSREKKESFPLTVTSAQKNPTAFYLCASSLTVGLNYGYTFGSGTRLTVV.